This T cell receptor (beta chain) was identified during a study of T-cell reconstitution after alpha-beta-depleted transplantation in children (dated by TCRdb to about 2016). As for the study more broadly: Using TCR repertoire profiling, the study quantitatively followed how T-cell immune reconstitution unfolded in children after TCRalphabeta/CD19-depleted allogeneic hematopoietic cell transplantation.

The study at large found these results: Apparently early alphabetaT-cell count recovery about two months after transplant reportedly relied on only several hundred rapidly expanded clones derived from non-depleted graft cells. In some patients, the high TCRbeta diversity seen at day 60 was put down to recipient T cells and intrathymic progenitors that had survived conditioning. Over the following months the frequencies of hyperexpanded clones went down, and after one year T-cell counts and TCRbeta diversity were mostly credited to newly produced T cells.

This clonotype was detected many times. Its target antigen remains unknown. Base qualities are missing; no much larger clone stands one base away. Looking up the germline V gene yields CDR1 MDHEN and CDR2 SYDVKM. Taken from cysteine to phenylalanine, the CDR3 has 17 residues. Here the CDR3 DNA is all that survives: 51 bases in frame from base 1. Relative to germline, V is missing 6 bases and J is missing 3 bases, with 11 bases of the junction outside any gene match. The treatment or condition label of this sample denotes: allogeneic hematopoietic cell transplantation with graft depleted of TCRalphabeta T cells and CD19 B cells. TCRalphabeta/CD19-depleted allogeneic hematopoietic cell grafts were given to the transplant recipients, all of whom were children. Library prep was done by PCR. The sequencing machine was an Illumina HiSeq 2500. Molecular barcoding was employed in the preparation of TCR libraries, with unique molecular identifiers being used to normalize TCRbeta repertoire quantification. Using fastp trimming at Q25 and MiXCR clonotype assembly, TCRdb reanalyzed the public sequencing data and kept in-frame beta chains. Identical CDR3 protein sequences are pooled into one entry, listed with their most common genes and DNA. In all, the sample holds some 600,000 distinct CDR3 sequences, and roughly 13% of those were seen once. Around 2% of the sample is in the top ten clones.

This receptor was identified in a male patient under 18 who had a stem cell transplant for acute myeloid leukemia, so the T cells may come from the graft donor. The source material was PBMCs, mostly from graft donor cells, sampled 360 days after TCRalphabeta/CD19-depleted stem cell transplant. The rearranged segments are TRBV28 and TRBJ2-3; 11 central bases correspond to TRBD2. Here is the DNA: TGTGCCAGCAGCTTTGGCCGTAGGACTAGCGGGACAGATACGCAGTATTTT. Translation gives CASSFGRRTSGTDTQYF.